The 28 T cell receptor beta chains below were found in one sample sequenced in a study of blood T cell repertoires in COVID-19. Data came from immunoSEQ multiplex PCR; TCRdb stores just in-frame clones and leaves some out. The data hold about 210,000 clones, with around 80% observed a single time. Sequenced sample: peripheral blood. These TCRs come from a middle-aged woman with acute or convalescent COVID-19.

The CDR3 DNA is TGTGCCAGCAGCCCCAACAGGGTACGGGCTTTCTTT. Translating it yields CASSPNRVRAFF. The rearrangement joins TRBV14 to TRBJ1-1, with D tentatively TRBD1 (6 bases). The V end was cut by 4 bases, the J end by 11 bases, with 14 bases between. Germline V gives CDR1 SGHDN, CDR2 FVKESK. The CDR3 extends over 12 amino acids.

The chain carries TRBV23-1 and TRBJ1-1, with D hard to call. TRBV23-1 is identified as an open reading frame with a role that is uncertain. This CDR3 is 16 amino acids long. Trimming removed 1 base from V and 1 base from J, with 13 bases in between. The CDR3 DNA reads TGCGCCAGCAGTCAATTTGACGGGAGGAGGAACACTGAAGCTTTCTTT. This sequence encodes CASSQFDGRRNTEAFF.

The chain recombines TRBV30 with TRBJ1-2; D gene unclear. Germline lookup yields CDR1 GTSNPN and CDR2 SVGIG (reference sequence). V was cut by 4 bases and J by 9 bases, with 18 bases left in between. This CDR3 is 13 amino acids long. CDR3 in amino acids: CAWTLPSILRYTF. Here the CDR3 DNA reads TGTGCCTGGACACTCCCGTCAATCCTCCGCTACACCTTC.

The gene calls are TRBV27 and TRBJ2-7; D remains ambiguous. The germline V gene has CDR1 MNHEY and CDR2 SMNVEV (reference sequence). The CDR3 is 12 residues long. The V gene lost 8 bases and the J gene lost 2 bases, with 10 bases spanning the gap. The CDR3: CASGLPTYEQYF. DNA of the CDR3: TGTGCCAGCGGCTTACCCACCTACGAGCAGTACTTC.

This clone appeared a few times. The chain uses TRBV6-6 and TRBJ2-1, with a weak D call TRBD1 (7 bases). This CDR3 region has 13 residues. V gave up 10 bases and J gave up 4 bases, with 14 bases separating them. CDR1 MNHNY and CDR2 SVGAGI come from the germline V gene (reference sequence). CDR3 in amino acids: CATAGQQYNEQFF. For the CDR3, the DNA is TGTGCCACCGCGGGACAGCAATACAATGAGCAGTTCTTC.

The V and J genes are TRBV19 and TRBJ2-1; unclear D gene. The CDR3 has 13 amino acids. The V end was cut by 3 bases, the J end by 6 bases, with 9 bases between. Germline V gene lookup returns CDR1 LNHDA and CDR2 SQIVND (reference sequence). Written as DNA, the CDR3 is TGTGCCAGTAGTATGGGCCCTCTCAATGAGCAGTTCTTC. Protein product: CASSMGPLNEQFF.

This clone came up once. The V gene is TRBV6-4, the J gene TRBJ2-1; 15 bases map to TRBD2. The CDR3 extends over 15 amino acids. V lost 4 bases and J lost 8; bases outside the gene matches: 3. In germline, CDR1 is MRHNA, CDR2 SNTAGT. CDR3 region: CASSGTSGGADEQFF. In DNA form, the CDR3 reads TGTGCCAGCAGTGGGACTAGCGGGGGGGCGGATGAGCAGTTCTTC.

The gene calls are TRBV4-2 and TRBJ2-7; 8 nucleotides agree with TRBD1. Unmatched junction bases numbered 13, after V lost 3 bases and J lost 3 bases. CDR1 is LGHNA and CDR2 is YNFKEQ in the germline V gene. The CDR3 covers 17 residues. The CDR3 DNA sequence: TGTGCCAGCAGCCATACGGATCAGGGGGCGAGTGGCTACGAGCAGTACTTC. Translation gives CASSHTDQGASGYEQYF.

J is TRBJ1-4 and V is TRBV12-3 or TRBV12-4; the D is unclear. This CDR3 has 12 residues. Between the trimmed V and J ends, which lost 3 bases and 14 bases, there was a span of 13 bases. CDR3 DNA sequence: TGTGCCAGCAGTTTCCGCAGGTCTCGGCTGTTTTTT. This codes for CASSFRRSRLFF.

The chain carries TRBV7-2 and TRBJ2-1; 9 bases match TRBD1. Germline-derived CDR1 and CDR2 are SGHTA and FQGNSA. The CDR3 covers 16 residues. V was pared by 1 base and J by 5 bases, with 6 bases of the junction left unmatched. CDR3 protein: CASSLVGTGYHNEQFF. The CDR3 DNA is TGTGCCAGCAGCTTAGTTGGGACAGGGTACCACAATGAGCAGTTCTTC.

V gene TRBV7-2 combines with J gene TRBJ2-3; 10 nucleotides line up with TRBD2. CDR3 length: 15 amino acids. J was trimmed by 11 bases and V by 5 bases; bases with no gene match: 13. Germline values: CDR1 SGHTA, CDR2 FQGNSA. The CDR3 spells CASSPRRVAGGGQYF. In nucleotides, the CDR3 is TGTGCCAGCAGCCCCCGGCGGGTAGCGGGGGGAGGGCAGTATTTT.

This rearrangement joins TRBV6-5 to TRBJ2-1; D is possibly TRBD1 (5 bases). Germline CDR1 MNHEY, CDR2 SVGAGI. V gave up 2 bases and J gave up 8 bases, with 16 bases separating them. The CDR3 sequence is 15 residues long. DNA of the CDR3: TGTGCCAGCAGTTACGGTGGGGCAGGGCGCTATGAGCAGTTCTTC. Residues: CASSYGGAGRYEQFF.

V and J are TRBV24-1 and TRBJ2-1, with a tentative D call TRBD1 (5 bases). The CDR3 covers 15 residues. Trimming took 5 bases from V and 0 from J, leaving 10 bases between them. Germline V gives CDR1 KGHDR, CDR2 SFDVKD. CDR3 loop: CATSAVGPSYNEQFF. The CDR3 DNA is TGTGCCACCAGTGCTGTGGGGCCCTCCTACAATGAGCAGTTCTTC.

This chain links TRBV9 with TRBJ1-6; 9 bases align to TRBD1. Per germline, CDR1 SGDLS and CDR2 YYNGEE. The CDR3 contains 16 residues. Trimming took 3 bases from V and 6 from J; bases not matched to a gene: 7. As DNA, the CDR3 is TGTGCCAGCAGCGCCACAGGGGGCATTGGTAATTCACCCCTCCACTTT. Protein: CASSATGGIGNSPLHF. Filled out from reference TRBV9 and TRBJ1-6, the complete variable domain reads DSGVTQTPKHLITATGQRVTLRCSPRSGDLSVYWYQQSLDQGLQFLIQYYNGEERAKGNILERFSAQQFPDLHSELNLSSLELGDSALYFCASSATGGIGNSPLHFGNGTRLTVT.

The chain carries TRBV7-8 and TRBJ1-1; D is undetermined. Germline CDR1 and CDR2: SGHVS and FQNEAQ. Trimming shortened V by 6 bases and J by 2 bases, and 16 bases separated the two germline ends. The CDR3 runs to 15 residues. CDR3 protein: CASRGWAGSNTEAFF. The CDR3 DNA reads TGTGCCAGCAGGGGATGGGCGGGTTCCAACACTGAAGCTTTCTTT.

The chain employs TRBV4-1 and TRBJ1-1; TRBD1 is a possible D gene (5 bases). The V end was cut by 4 bases, the J end by 7 bases, with 16 bases between. CDR3 size: 14 residues. Germline CDR1 and CDR2: MGHRA and YSYEKL. Written as DNA, the CDR3 is TGCGCCAGCAGCCCCCGATCGGGGCGGGATGAAGCTTTCTTT. It translates to CASSPRSGRDEAFF.

J is TRBJ2-5 and V is TRBV7-8; D may be TRBD2 (5 bases). The V end was cut by 2 bases, the J end by 4 bases, with 17 bases between. Germline loops: CDR1 SGHVS, CDR2 FQNEAQ. The CDR3 is 16 amino acids. CDR3 region: CASSLIVASQSETQYF. DNA of the CDR3: TGTGCCAGCAGCTTAATTGTGGCTAGCCAGTCAGAGACCCAGTACTTC.

The rearrangement uses TRBV19 and TRBJ2-5; D gene ambiguous. This CDR3 has 14 amino acids. Germline loops: CDR1 LNHDA, CDR2 SQIVND (reference sequence). V was trimmed by 4 bases and J by 2 bases, leaving 11 bases between them. This CDR3 reads CASSTLRPQETQYF. The CDR3 DNA follows: TGTGCCAGTAGTACCCTCCGTCCTCAAGAGACCCAGTACTTC. Using reference TRBV19 and TRBJ2-5 for the parts outside the CDR3, the full variable domain is DGGITQSPKYLFRKEGQNVTLSCEQNLNHDAMYWYRQDPGQGLRLIYYSQIVNDFQKGDIAEGYSVSREKKESFPLTVTSAQKNPTAFYLCASSTLRPQETQYFGPGTRLLVL.

The V gene is TRBV5-1, the J gene TRBJ1-6, with 10 nucleotides matching TRBD1. The CDR3 runs to 15 residues. Germline V gives CDR1 SGHRS, CDR2 YFSETQ. J was trimmed by 7 bases and V by 4 bases; bases with no gene match: 5. For the CDR3, the DNA is TGCGCCAGCAGCCCCGGGACAGGGGACAATTCACCCCTCCACTTT. Its protein product is CASSPGTGDNSPLHF.

CDR3 DNA: TGTGCCAGCAGTTACTCGGACAGGGGGGAAATGGGCTACACCTTC. Residues: CASSYSDRGEMGYTF. The rearrangement joins TRBV6-5 to TRBJ1-2; 10 bases are shared with TRBD1. V was clipped by 0 bases and J by 8 bases; unmatched bases: 6. The CDR3 is 15 residues long. Germline CDR1 is MNHEY and CDR2 is SVGAGI.

This chain links TRBV5-1 with TRBJ1-5; D unclear. CDR1 is SGHRS, CDR2 YFSETQ, per germline. With 4 bases removed from V and 7 bases from J, the gap between germline ends came to 18 bases. The CDR3 runs to 15 residues. Written as DNA, the CDR3 is TGCGCCAGCAGCCCCGACGTCGGTGCGGGACAGCCCCAGCATTTT. Residues: CASSPDVGAGQPQHF.

V and J are TRBV24-1 and TRBJ1-2, with D perhaps TRBD1 (5 bases). V dropped 2 bases and J dropped 6 bases, with 12 bases sitting between them. The CDR3 has 14 amino acids. Germline V CDR1 and CDR2: KGHDR, SFDVKD. The CDR3 region is CATSDSVTGDGYTF. The CDR3 bases are TGTGCCACCAGTGATTCAGTGACGGGGGATGGCTACACCTTC.

The chain couples TRBV5-4 to TRBJ2-1; the match to TRBD2 covers 8 bases. Germline trimming cut 4 bases from V and 5 bases from J; bases unmatched to any gene: 8. CDR3 length: 15 amino acids. Germline assignment: CDR1 SGHNT and CDR2 YYREEE (reference sequence). In DNA, the CDR3 is TGTGCCAGCAGCCGTCAGCGGGAGAAAAACAATGAGCAGTTCTTC. The encoded protein is CASSRQREKNNEQFF.

The chain couples TRBV4-1 to TRBJ1-1; 9 bases align to TRBD1. The V and J ends lost 4 bases and 4 bases, in that order; junction bases with no gene match: 4. This CDR3 region has 14 residues. Germline V gene lookup returns CDR1 MGHRA and CDR2 YSYEKL. The CDR3 sequence is CASSLGTGITEAFF. The DNA for the CDR3 is TGCGCCAGCAGCCTGGGGACAGGGATCACTGAAGCTTTCTTT.

V and J are TRBV5-5 and TRBJ1-4, with D possibly being TRBD1 (5 bases). The germline V gene encodes CDR1 SGHKS and CDR2 YYEKEE (reference sequence). Trimming stripped 4 bases from V and 7 bases from J, with 17 bases between. The CDR3 is made up of 15 amino acids. In DNA form, the CDR3 reads TGTGCCAGCAGCCACCCTCCGCAGGGCAGTGAAAAACTGTTTTTT. Translating gives CASSHPPQGSEKLFF.

The rearrangement joins TRBV7-2 to TRBJ2-7; TRBD2 agrees at 10 bases. J lost 2 bases, V lost 1 base, and 2 bases had no gene match. Germline assignment: CDR1 SGHTA and CDR2 FQGNSA. The CDR3 is made up of 15 amino acids. The CDR3: CASSLDGLAAYEQYF. For the CDR3, the DNA is TGTGCCAGCAGCTTAGACGGACTAGCGGCCTACGAGCAGTACTTC.

In the case of this clone: In the same sample, other DNA sequences code for this CDR3. The chain recombines TRBV18 with TRBJ1-1; D might be TRBD1 (6 bases). V was cut by 1 base and J by 1 base, with 7 bases left in between. Germline CDR1 reads KGHSH; CDR2 reads LQKENI. This CDR3 contains 14 residues. DNA for the CDR3: TGTGCCAGCTCACCACAGACAGGGAACACTGAAGCTTTCTTT. As protein: CASSPQTGNTEAFF.

In its sample, this clone was seen once. The rearrangement joins TRBV4-3 to TRBJ2-4; D might be TRBD2 (6 bases). Germline V gene lookup returns CDR1 LGHNA and CDR2 YSLEER. V dropped 5 bases and J dropped 0 bases, with 17 bases sitting between them. The CDR3 has 17 amino acids. CDR3 protein: CASSSLESGRAKNIQYF. For the CDR3, the DNA is TGCGCCAGCAGCTCGCTGGAGAGCGGGCGAGCCAAAAACATTCAGTACTTC.